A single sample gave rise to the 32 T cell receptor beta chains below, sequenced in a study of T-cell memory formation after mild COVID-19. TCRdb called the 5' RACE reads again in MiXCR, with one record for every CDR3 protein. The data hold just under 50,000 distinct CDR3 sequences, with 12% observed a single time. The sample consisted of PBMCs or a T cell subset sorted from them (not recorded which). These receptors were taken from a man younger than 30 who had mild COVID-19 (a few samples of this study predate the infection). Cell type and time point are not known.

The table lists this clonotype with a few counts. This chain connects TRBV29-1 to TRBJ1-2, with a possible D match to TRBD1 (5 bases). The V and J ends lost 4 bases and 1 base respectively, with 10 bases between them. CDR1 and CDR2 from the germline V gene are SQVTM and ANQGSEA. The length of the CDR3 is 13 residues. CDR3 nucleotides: TGCAGCGTTGCTACAGGTCTTAACTATGGCTACACCTTC. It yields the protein CSVATGLNYGYTF.

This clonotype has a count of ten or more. Here the CDR3 DNA reads TGTGCCAGCAGCTTAAGAGGGATCTCCTACAATGAGCAGTTCTTC. Protein: CASSLRGISYNEQFF. V usage is TRBV7-9 and J usage is TRBJ2-1; D may be TRBD2 (5 bases). The CDR3 runs to 15 residues. V lost 2 bases, J lost 0 bases, and 8 bases lay in between. Germline CDR1 and CDR2: SEHNR and FQNEAQ (reference sequence).

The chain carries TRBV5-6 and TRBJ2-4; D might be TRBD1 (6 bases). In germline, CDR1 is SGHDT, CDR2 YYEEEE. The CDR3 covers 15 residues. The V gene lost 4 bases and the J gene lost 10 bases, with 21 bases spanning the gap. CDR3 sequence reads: CASSATGPSVRIQYF. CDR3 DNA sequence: TGTGCCAGCAGCGCGACAGGCCCCAGCGTGCGTATTCAGTACTTC. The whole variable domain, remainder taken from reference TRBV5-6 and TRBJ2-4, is DAGVTQSPTHLIKTRGQQVTLRCSPKSGHDTVSWYQQALGQGPQFIFQYYEEEERQRGNFPDRFSGHQFPNYSSELNVNALLLGDSALYLCASSATGPSVRIQYFGAGTRLSVL.

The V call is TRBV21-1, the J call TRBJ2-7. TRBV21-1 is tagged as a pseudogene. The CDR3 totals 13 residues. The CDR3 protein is CASSKHSADEQYF. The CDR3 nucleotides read TGTGCCAGCAGCAAACACAGCGCCGACGAGCAGTACTTC.

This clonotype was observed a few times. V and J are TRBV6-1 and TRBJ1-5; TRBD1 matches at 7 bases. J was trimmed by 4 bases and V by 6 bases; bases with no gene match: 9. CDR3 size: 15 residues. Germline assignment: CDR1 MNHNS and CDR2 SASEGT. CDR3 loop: CASRETGYRNQPQHF. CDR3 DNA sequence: TGTGCCAGCAGAGAGACAGGGTATCGGAATCAGCCCCAGCATTTT.

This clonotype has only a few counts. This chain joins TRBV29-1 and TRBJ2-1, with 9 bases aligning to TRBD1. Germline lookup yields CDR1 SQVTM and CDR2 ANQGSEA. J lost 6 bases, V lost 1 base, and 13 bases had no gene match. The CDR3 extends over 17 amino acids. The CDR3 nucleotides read TGCAGCGTTGAAGGATACAGGGGGCAAACAGTCATCAATGAGCAGTTCTTC. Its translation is CSVEGYRGQTVINEQFF.

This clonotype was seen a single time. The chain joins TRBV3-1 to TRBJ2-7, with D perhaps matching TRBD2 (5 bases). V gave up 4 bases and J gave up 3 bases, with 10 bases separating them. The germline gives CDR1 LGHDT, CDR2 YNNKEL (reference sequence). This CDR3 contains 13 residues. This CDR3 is CASSRGAGYEQYF. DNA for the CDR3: TGTGCCAGCAGCCGGGGAGCAGGCTACGAGCAGTACTTC.

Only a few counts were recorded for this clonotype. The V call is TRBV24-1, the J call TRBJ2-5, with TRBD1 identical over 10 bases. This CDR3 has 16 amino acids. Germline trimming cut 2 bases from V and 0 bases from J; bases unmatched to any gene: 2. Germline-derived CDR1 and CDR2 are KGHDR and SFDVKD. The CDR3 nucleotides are TGTGCCACCAGTGATTACGGGACAGGGGACCAAGAGACCCAGTACTTC. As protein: CATSDYGTGDQETQYF.

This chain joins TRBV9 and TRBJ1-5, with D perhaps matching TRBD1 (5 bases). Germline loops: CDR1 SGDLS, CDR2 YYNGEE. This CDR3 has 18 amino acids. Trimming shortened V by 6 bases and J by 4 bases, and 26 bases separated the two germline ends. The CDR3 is CASTEVYLGGALNQPQHF. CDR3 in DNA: TGTGCCAGCACCGAGGTGTACCTGGGTGGGGCCCTTAATCAGCCCCAGCATTTT. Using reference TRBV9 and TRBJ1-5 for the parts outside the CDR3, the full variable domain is DSGVTQTPKHLITATGQRVTLRCSPRSGDLSVYWYQQSLDQGLQFLIQYYNGEERAKGNILERFSAQQFPDLHSELNLSSLELGDSALYFCASTEVYLGGALNQPQHFGDGTRLSIL.

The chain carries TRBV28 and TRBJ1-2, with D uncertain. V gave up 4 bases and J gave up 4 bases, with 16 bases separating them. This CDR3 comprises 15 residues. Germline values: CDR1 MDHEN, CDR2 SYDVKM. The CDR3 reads CASSSSGRRLYGYTF. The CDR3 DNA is TGTGCCAGCAGTTCCTCAGGCAGGAGACTCTATGGCTACACCTTC.

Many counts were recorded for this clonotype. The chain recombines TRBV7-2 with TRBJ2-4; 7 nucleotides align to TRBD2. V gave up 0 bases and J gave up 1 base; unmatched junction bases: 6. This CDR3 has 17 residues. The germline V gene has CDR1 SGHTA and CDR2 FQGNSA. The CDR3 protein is CASSLARDGGAKNIQYF. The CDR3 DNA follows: TGTGCCAGCAGCTTAGCGAGGGACGGGGGGGCCAAAAACATTCAGTACTTC.

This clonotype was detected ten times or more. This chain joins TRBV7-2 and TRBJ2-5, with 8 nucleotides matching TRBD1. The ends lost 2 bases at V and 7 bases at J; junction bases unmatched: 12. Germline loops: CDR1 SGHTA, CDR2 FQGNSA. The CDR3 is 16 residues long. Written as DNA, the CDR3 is TGTGCCAGCAGCTTAAGGACAGGGACCAGCCGGGCGACCCAGTACTTC. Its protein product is CASSLRTGTSRATQYF.

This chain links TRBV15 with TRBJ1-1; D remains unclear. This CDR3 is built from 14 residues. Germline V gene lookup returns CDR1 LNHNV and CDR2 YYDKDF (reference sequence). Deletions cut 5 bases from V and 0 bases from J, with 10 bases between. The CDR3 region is CATSEDGVNTEAFF. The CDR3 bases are TGTGCCACCAGCGAGGACGGAGTGAACACTGAAGCTTTCTTT.

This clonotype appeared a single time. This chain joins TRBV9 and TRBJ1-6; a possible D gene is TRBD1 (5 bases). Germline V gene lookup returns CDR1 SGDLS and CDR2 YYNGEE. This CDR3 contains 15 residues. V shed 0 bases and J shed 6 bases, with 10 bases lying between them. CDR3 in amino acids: CASSVGGPVNSPLHF. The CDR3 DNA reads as TGTGCCAGCAGCGTAGGGGGACCAGTTAATTCACCCCTCCACTTT.

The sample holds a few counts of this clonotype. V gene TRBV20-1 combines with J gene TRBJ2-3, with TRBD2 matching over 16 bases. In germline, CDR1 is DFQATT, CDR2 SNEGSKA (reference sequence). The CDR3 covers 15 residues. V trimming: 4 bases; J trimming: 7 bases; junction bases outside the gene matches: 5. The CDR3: CSAIGTSGGANTQYF. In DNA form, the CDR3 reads TGCAGTGCTATCGGGACTAGCGGGGGGGCAAATACGCAGTATTTT.

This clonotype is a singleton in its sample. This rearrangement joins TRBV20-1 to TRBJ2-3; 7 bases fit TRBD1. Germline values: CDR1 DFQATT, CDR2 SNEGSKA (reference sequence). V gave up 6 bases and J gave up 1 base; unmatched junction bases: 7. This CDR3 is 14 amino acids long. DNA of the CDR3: TGCAGTGCCAGACAGGGCACGGGCACAGATACGCAGTATTTT. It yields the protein CSARQGTGTDTQYF.

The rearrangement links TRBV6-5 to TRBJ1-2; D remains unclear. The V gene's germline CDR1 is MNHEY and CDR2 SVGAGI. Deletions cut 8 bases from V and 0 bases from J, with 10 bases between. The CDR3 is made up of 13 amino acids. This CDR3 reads CASRREANYGYTF. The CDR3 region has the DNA TGTGCCAGCCGGCGGGAGGCTAACTATGGCTACACCTTC.

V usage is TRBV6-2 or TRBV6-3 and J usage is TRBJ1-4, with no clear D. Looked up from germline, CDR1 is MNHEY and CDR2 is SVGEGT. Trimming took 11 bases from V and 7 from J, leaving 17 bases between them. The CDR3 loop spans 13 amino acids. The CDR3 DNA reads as TGTGCCGTAACGCGCCCCCTCGGTGAAAAACTGTTTTTT. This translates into CAVTRPLGEKLFF.

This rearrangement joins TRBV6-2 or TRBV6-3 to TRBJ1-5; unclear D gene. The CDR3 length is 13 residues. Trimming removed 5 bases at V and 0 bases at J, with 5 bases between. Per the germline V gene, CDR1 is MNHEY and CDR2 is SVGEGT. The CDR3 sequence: CASSGYSNQPQHF. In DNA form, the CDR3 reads TGTGCCAGCAGTGGCTATAGCAATCAGCCCCAGCATTTT.

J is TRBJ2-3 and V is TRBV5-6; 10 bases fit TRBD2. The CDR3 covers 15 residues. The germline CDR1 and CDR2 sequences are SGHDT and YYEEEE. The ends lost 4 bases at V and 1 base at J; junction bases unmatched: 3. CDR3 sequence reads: CASSPGTSGTDTQYF. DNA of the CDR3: TGTGCCAGCAGCCCCGGGACTAGCGGCACAGATACGCAGTATTTT. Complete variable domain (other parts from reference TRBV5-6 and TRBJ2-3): DAGVTQSPTHLIKTRGQQVTLRCSPKSGHDTVSWYQQALGQGPQFIFQYYEEEERQRGNFPDRFSGHQFPNYSSELNVNALLLGDSALYLCASSPGTSGTDTQYFGPGTRLTVL.

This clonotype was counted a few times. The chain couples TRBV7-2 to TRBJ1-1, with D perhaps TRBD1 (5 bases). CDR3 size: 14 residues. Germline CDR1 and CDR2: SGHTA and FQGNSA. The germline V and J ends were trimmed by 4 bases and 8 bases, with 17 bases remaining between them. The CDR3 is CASSWSAEWTEAFF. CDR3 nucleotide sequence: TGTGCCAGCAGCTGGTCTGCGGAGTGGACAGAAGCTTTCTTT.

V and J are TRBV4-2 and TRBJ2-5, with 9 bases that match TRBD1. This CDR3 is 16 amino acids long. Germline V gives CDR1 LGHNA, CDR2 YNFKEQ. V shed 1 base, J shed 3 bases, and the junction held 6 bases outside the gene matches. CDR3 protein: CASSQASTGGEETQYF. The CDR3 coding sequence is TGTGCCAGCAGCCAAGCTTCGACAGGGGGGGAAGAGACCCAGTACTTC.

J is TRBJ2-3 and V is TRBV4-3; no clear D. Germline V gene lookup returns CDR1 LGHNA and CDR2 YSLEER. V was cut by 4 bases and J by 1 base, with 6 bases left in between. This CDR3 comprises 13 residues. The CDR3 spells CASSPRRTDTQYF. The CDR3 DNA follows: TGCGCCAGCAGCCCCCGCCGCACAGATACGCAGTATTTT.

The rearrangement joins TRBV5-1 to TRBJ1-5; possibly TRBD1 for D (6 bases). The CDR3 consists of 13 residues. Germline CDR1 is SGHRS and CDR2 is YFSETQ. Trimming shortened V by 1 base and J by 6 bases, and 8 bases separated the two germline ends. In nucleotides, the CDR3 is TGCGCCAGCAGCTTGTCAGGGGCTCAGCCCCAGCATTTT. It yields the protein CASSLSGAQPQHF.

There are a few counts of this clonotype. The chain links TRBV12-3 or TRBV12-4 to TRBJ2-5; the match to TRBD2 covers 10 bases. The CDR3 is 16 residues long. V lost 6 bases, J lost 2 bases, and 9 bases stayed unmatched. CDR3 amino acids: CASSWTSGTIQETQYF. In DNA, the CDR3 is TGTGCCAGCAGCTGGACTAGCGGAACGATACAAGAGACCCAGTACTTC.

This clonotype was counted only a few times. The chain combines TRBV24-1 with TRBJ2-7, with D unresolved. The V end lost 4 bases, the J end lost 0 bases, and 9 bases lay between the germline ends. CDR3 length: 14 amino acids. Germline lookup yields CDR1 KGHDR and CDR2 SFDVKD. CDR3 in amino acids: CATSEDGFSYEQYV. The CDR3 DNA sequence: TGTGCCACCAGTGAGGACGGTTTCTCCTACGAGCAGTACGTC.

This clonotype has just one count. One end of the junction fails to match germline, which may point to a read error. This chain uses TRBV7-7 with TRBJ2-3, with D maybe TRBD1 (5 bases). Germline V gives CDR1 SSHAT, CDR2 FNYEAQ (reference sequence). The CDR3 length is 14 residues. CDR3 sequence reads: CASSLGRGADTQYF. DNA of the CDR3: TGTGCTAGCAGCTTAGGAAGGGGCGCAGATACGCAGTATTTT.

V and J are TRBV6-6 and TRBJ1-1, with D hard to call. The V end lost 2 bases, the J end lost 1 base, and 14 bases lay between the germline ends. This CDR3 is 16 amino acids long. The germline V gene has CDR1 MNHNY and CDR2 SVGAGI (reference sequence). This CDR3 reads CASSYPESRTNTEAFF. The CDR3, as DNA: TGTGCCAGCAGTTACCCTGAATCCAGGACGAACACTGAAGCTTTCTTT.

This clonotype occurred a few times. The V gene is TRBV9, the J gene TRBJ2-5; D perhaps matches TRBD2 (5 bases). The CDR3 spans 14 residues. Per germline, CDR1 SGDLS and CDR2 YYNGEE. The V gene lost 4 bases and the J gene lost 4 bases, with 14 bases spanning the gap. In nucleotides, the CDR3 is TGTGCCAGCAGCCGGGAAGGAAGCGGAGAGACCCAGTACTTC. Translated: CASSREGSGETQYF.

CDR3 amino acids: CASAGGSTDTQYF. The CDR3 nucleotides are TGTGCCAGCGCGGGGGGCAGCACAGATACGCAGTATTTT. The rearrangement joins TRBV11-2 to TRBJ2-3; 8 bases are a match to TRBD2. Germline-derived CDR1 and CDR2 are SGHAT and FQNNGV. The CDR3 contains 13 residues. J was trimmed by 0 bases and V by 8 bases; bases with no gene match: 1.

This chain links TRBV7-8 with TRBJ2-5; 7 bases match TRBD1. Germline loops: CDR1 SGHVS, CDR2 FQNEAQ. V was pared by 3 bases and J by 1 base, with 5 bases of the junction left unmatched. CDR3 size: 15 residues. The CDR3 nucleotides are TGTGCCAGCAGCTTGGGCAGGGGGTTCCAAGAGACCCAGTACTTC. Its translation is CASSLGRGFQETQYF.

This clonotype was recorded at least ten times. The CDR3 here is CASSSFPGQPQHF. CDR3 nucleotides: TGTGCCAGCAGCTCCTTTCCGGGCCAGCCCCAGCATTTT. The V gene is TRBV7-3, the J gene TRBJ1-5; D is unclear. The ends were cut back, 4 bases at V and 7 bases at J, with 11 bases in the middle. Germline lookup yields CDR1 SGHTA and CDR2 FQGTGA. The CDR3 length is 13 residues.